These 2 T cell receptor beta chains share one sample of origin, sequenced in a study of blood T cell repertoires in COVID-19. Method: immunoSEQ multiplex PCR; TCRdb's copy keeps in-frame clones and lacks some. The sample holds some 130,000 clones, around 84% seen once. Material: peripheral blood. The source is a woman aged 80 or over with acute or convalescent COVID-19.

This clone showed up just a few times. Other DNA sequences from this sample encode an identical CDR3 as well. The chain is built from TRBV3-1 (or the pseudogene TRBV3-2) and TRBJ2-7; D is possibly TRBD2 (5 bases). The CDR3 totals 14 residues. Germline-derived CDR1 and CDR2 are LGHDT and YNNKEL (reference sequence). Deletions cut 4 bases from V and 4 bases from J, with 14 bases between. CDR3 protein: CASSRGSAGYEQYF. CDR3 nucleotide sequence: TGTGCCAGCAGCCGCGGTTCGGCGGGTTACGAGCAGTACTTC.

This clone was counted only a few times. This chain joins TRBV5-1 and TRBJ2-2, with TRBD1 identical over 8 bases. Per germline, CDR1 SGHRS and CDR2 YFSETQ. This CDR3 is built from 16 residues. V was pared by 4 bases and J by 1 base, with 6 bases of the junction left unmatched. The CDR3 is CASSPRQGRNTGELFF. The CDR3 region has the DNA TGCGCCAGCAGCCCTAGACAGGGGAGGAACACCGGGGAGCTGTTTTTT.